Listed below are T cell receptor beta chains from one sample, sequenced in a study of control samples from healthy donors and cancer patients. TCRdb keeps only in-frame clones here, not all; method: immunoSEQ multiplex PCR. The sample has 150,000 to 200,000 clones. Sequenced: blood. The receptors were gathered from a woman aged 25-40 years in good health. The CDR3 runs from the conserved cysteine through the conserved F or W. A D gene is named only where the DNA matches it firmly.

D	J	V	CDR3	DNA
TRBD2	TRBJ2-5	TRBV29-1	CSVDLGLAGEETQYF	TGCAGCGTTGACCTGGGACTAGCGGGGGAAGAGACCCAGTACTTC
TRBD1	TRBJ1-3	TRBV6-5	CASRVGTGFGNTIYF	TGTGCCAGCAGGGTGGGGACAGGGTTTGGAAACACCATATATTTT
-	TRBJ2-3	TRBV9	CASTDTQYF	TGTGCCAGCACCGATACGCAGTATTTT
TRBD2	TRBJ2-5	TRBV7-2	CASSLTSGGETQYF	TGTGCCAGCAGCCTGACTAGCGGGGGAGAGACCCAGTACTTC
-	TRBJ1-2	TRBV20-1	CSARDSPAPIF	TGCAGTGCTAGAGATTCCCCAGCCCCAATCTTC
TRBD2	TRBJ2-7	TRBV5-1	CARKPGLVFEQYF	TGCGCCAGAAAACCGGGACTAGTTTTCGAGCAGTACTTC
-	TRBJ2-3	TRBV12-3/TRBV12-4	CASSLGGTPIQYF	TGTGCCAGCAGTTTAGGAGGGACCCCTATCCAGTATTTT
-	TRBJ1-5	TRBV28	CASSLGSQPQHF	TGTGCCAGCAGTTTAGGGAGCCAGCCCCAGCATTTT
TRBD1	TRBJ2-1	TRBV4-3	CASSQGTGGYNEQFF	TGCGCCAGCAGCCAAGGGACAGGGGGTTACAATGAGCAGTTCTTC
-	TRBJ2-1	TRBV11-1	CASSLAGGREQFF	TGTGCCAGCAGCTTAGCTGGGGGGCGGGAGCAGTTCTTC
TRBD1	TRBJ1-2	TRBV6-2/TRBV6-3	CASSPLTGVNGYTF	TGTGCCAGCAGTCCATTGACAGGGGTCAATGGCTACACCTTC
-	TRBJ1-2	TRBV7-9	CASSSTRVNYGYTF	TGTGCCAGCAGCTCAACTCGGGTTAACTATGGCTACACCTTC
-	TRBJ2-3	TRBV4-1	CASSQPSSIDTQYF	TGCGCCAGCAGCCAACCCTCCTCAATTGATACGCAGTATTTT
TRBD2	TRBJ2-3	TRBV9	CASSVSAGGVDTQYF	TGTGCCAGCAGCGTATCGGCGGGGGGAGTGGATACGCAGTATTTT
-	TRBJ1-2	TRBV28	CASSLGGDYGYTF	TGTGCCAGCAGTTTAGGAGGGGACTATGGCTACACCTTC
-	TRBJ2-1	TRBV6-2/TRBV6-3	CASSYPSTGLSSYNEQFF	TGTGCCAGCAGTTATCCTTCGACAGGTCTAAGCTCCTACAATGAGCAGTTCTTC
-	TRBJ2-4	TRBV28	CASSFWQKNIQYF	TGTGCCAGCAGTTTTTGGCAGAAAAACATTCAGTACTTC
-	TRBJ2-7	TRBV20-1	CSASSRQVLPYEQYF	TGCAGTGCTAGTTCAAGACAGGTCCTTCCCTACGAGCAGTACTTC
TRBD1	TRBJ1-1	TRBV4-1	CASSQKTGETEAFF	TGCGCCAGCAGCCAAAAAACAGGGGAGACTGAAGCTTTCTTT
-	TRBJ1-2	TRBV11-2	CASSPRNSLYGYTF	TGTGCCAGCAGCCCTCGGAACAGTCTCTATGGCTACACCTTC
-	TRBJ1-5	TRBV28	CASSFSYSNQPQHF	TGTGCCAGCAGTTTCAGTTATAGCAATCAGCCCCAGCATTTT
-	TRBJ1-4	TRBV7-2	CASSWGVAAEKLFF	TGTGCCAGCAGCTGGGGTGTGGCGGCTGAAAAACTGTTTTTT
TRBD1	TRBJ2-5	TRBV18	CASSTAIQGAGETQYF	TGTGCCAGCTCCACCGCGATACAGGGGGCGGGAGAGACCCAGTACTTC
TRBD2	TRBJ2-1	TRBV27	CASSFSGGAYEQFF	TGTGCCAGCAGTTTTAGCGGGGGGGCCTATGAGCAGTTCTTC
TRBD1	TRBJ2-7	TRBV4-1	CASSLIAGTDALKQYF	TGCGCCAGCAGCCTTATCGCCGGGACAGACGCCCTAAAGCAGTACTTC
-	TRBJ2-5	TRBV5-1	CASSLALGLETQYF	TGCGCCAGCAGCTTGGCACTAGGATTAGAGACCCAGTACTTC
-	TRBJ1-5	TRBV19	CASSYGGWQPQHF	TGTGCCAGTAGTTATGGGGGGTGGCAGCCCCAGCATTTT
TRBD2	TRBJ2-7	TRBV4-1	CASSQDPGLGVYEQYF	TGCGCCAGCAGCCAAGACCCGGGACTAGGGGTCTACGAGCAGTACTTC
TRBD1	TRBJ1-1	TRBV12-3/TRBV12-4	CASSSPGTEKAFF	TGTGCCAGCAGTTCCCCCGGGACAGAGAAAGCTTTCTTT